This is a list of T cell receptor beta chains from one sample in a study of identical twins. MiXCR was run by TCRdb on the 5' RACE reads, yielding one entry per CDR3 protein. The table includes about 340,000 distinct CDR3 sequences, 9% to 15% detected once. These data are also associated with another study on yellow fever vaccine responses in identical twins.

Sequenced input: CD8+ T cells sorted from blood. These TCRs come from a woman between 18 and 29 years old in good health. The CDR3 runs from the conserved cysteine through the conserved F or W. The order of the fields is D gene, J gene, V gene, clone size, CDR3 protein, CDR3 DNA. The D gene is left open where the match is weak. Expanded clones get a size class; other rows say once, few or many, or leave the size out.

>TRBD2|TRBJ2-3|TRBV6-4|few
CASSDSEREGGTDTQYF
TGTGCCAGCAGTGACAGCGAGCGGGAGGGTGGCACAGATACGCAGTATTTT
>-|TRBJ1-1|TRBV12-3/TRBV12-4|-
CASSPGLGSDTEAFF
TGTGCCAGCAGTCCCGGGCTGGGGTCGGACACTGAAGCTTTCTTT
>TRBD1|TRBJ2-2|TRBV28|few
CASRPGDRAFTGELFF
TGTGCCAGCAGACCCGGGGACAGGGCTTTCACCGGGGAGCTGTTTTTT
>-|TRBJ2-6|TRBV7-6|few
CASSRKRNDLSGANVLTF
TGTGCCAGCAGCCGTAAAAGGAACGATCTCTCTGGGGCCAACGTCCTGACTTTC
>-|TRBJ2-2|TRBV2|-
CASRSAQGGTGELFF
TGTGCCAGCAGGTCCGCACAGGGTGGTACCGGGGAGCTGTTTTTT
>TRBD1|TRBJ2-7|TRBV19|-
CASSIVRTGALVPYEQYF
TGTGCCAGTAGTATAGTCCGGACAGGGGCACTAGTGCCGTACGAGCAGTACTTC
>-|TRBJ1-1|TRBV7-9|few
CASSSEKTENTEAFF
TGTGCCAGCAGCTCCGAGAAAACAGAAAACACTGAAGCTTTCTTT
>-|TRBJ2-2|TRBV7-3|-
CASSLDENTGELFF
TGTGCCAGCAGCTTAGATGAGAACACCGGGGAGCTGTTTTTT
>-|TRBJ2-3|TRBV27|-
CASSTTGLGNTDTQYF
TGTGCCAGCAGTACAACAGGGTTAGGAAACACAGATACGCAGTATTTT
>-|TRBJ2-1|TRBV27|-
CASSLKGIHSYNEQFF
TGTGCCAGCAGTTTAAAGGGGATCCACTCCTACAATGAGCAGTTCTTC
>-|TRBJ2-3|TRBV20-1|few
CSASLTGEHTDTQYF
TGCAGTGCTAGTCTCACGGGGGAACACACAGATACGCAGTATTTT
>-|TRBJ2-7|TRBV6-2/TRBV6-3|few
CASNQGQTSYEQYF
TGTGCCAGTAATCAGGGGCAAACCTCCTACGAGCAGTACTTC